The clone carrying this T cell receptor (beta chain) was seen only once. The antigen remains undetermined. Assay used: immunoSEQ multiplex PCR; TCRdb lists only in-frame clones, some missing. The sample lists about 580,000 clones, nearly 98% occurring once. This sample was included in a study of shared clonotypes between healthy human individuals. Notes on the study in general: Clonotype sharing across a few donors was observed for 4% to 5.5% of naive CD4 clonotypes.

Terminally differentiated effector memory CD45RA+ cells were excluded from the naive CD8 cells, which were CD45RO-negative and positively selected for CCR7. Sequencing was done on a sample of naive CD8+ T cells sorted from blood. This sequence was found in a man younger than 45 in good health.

The CDR3 DNA follows: TGTGCCAGCAGCGTACGAACGGCGGACACCGGGGAGCTGTTTTTT. Protein sequence: CASSVRTADTGELFF. This rearrangement joins TRBV9 to TRBJ2-2; D ambiguous. This CDR3 region has 15 residues. The V gene lost 1 base and the J gene lost 3 bases, with 10 bases spanning the gap. The germline V gene encodes CDR1 SGDLS and CDR2 YYNGEE.